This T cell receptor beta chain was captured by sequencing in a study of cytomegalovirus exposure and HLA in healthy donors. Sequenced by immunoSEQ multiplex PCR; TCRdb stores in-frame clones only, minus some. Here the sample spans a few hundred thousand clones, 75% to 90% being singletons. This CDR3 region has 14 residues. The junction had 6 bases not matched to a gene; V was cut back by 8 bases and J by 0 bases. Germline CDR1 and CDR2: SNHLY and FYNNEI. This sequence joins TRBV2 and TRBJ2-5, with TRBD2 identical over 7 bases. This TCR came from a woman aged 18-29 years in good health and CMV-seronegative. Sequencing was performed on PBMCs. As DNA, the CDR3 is TGTGCCAGCGGAATAGCGGGTAACCAAGAGACCCAGTACTTC. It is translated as CASGIAGNQETQYF.